The 9 T cell receptor beta chains in this list originate from one sample, sequenced in a study of T-cell memory formation after mild COVID-19. One entry per CDR3 protein results from TCRdb running MiXCR on the 5' RACE reads. The sample holds about 34,000 distinct CDR3 sequences; around 7.7% are singletons and the top ten take about 32%. Sequenced: PBMCs or a T cell subset sorted from them (not recorded which). All receptors derive from a man between 18 and 29 years old who had mild COVID-19 (a few samples of this study predate the infection). Cell type and time point are not known.

The J gene is TRBJ2-5, the V gene TRBV10-3; D is unclear. Germline V CDR1 and CDR2: ENHRY, SYGVKD. The V and J ends lost 2 bases and 1 base respectively, with 8 bases between them. The CDR3 length is 14 residues. Here the CDR3 reads CAISEMYIQETQYF. The CDR3 DNA reads TGTGCCATCAGTGAGATGTATATCCAAGAGACCCAGTACTTC.

This clonotype was observed at least ten times. The rearrangement uses TRBV12-3 or TRBV12-4 and TRBJ2-7; 7 positions agree with TRBD1. The CDR3 runs to 14 residues. J lost 5 bases, V lost 3 bases, and 7 bases had no gene match. CDR3: CASSLDRYGHEQYV. The CDR3 coding sequence is TGTGCCAGCAGTTTGGACAGGTACGGTCACGAGCAGTACGTC.

This clonotype appeared a few times. The chain couples TRBV18 to TRBJ1-5, with D perhaps matching TRBD1 (6 bases). With 2 bases removed from V and 3 bases from J, the gap between germline ends came to 8 bases. The CDR3 is 14 residues long. CDR1 is KGHSH, CDR2 LQKENI, per germline. The CDR3 is CASSPGTNNQPQHF. The CDR3 coding sequence is TGTGCCAGCTCACCAGGGACAAACAATCAGCCCCAGCATTTT.

The chain has TRBV6-4 and TRBJ2-3, with D perhaps being TRBD1 or TRBD2 (6 bases each). Trimming removed 2 bases from V and 5 bases from J, with 14 bases in between. The germline V gene encodes CDR1 MRHNA and CDR2 SNTAGT. This CDR3 has 15 residues. As DNA, the CDR3 is TGTGCCAGCAGTGACAACGGGGGCGCCAAAGATACGCAGTATTTT. Protein: CASSDNGGAKDTQYF.

This clonotype came up many times. The chain employs TRBV18 and TRBJ2-7; D is undetermined. The CDR3 has 12 residues. Germline assignment: CDR1 KGHSH and CDR2 LQKENI. V dropped 3 bases and J dropped 0 bases, with 3 bases sitting between them. The CDR3 DNA sequence: TGTGCCAGCTCACCCGGCTCCTACGAGCAGTACGTC. Encoded protein: CASSPGSYEQYV.

Only a few counts were recorded for this clonotype. J is TRBJ2-5 and V is TRBV4-2; TRBD2 might be the D (7 bases). This CDR3 contains 15 residues. CDR1 LGHNA and CDR2 YNFKEQ come from the germline V gene. Trimming took off 2 bases at V and 5 bases at J, with 15 bases between the two ends. For the CDR3, the DNA is TGTGCCAGCAGCCAAAATCGGGGGGCGGGGGAGACCCAGTACTTC. Its translation is CASSQNRGAGETQYF.

This clonotype has a count of ten or more. This chain links TRBV14 with TRBJ1-4, with D unclear. Germline V gives CDR1 SGHDN, CDR2 FVKESK. This CDR3 is 14 amino acids long. V shed 4 bases and J shed 6 bases, with 12 bases lying between them. CDR3 sequence: CASSRTVYYEKLFF. CDR3 nucleotides: TGTGCCAGCAGCCGGACGGTATACTATGAAAAACTGTTTTTT.

The chain joins TRBV28 to TRBJ1-1; D is perhaps TRBD1 (5 bases). Per germline, CDR1 MDHEN and CDR2 SYDVKM. CDR3 length: 15 residues. V dropped 3 bases and J dropped 1 base, with 12 bases sitting between them. CDR3 DNA sequence: TGTGCCAGCAGTTTTTTTGGGGGGGGGAACACTGAAGCTTTCTTT. This codes for CASSFFGGGNTEAFF.

This clonotype showed up many times. The chain joins TRBV18 to TRBJ2-3; TRBD2 matches 11 bases. CDR1 and CDR2 from the germline V gene are KGHSH and LQKENI. The CDR3 runs 17 residues. The V gene end was trimmed by 4 bases and the J gene end by 2 bases; junction bases not matched to a gene: 8. CDR3 sequence: CASSRQISGGATDTQYF. The CDR3 DNA reads TGTGCCAGCTCACGACAGATTAGCGGGGGGGCCACAGATACGCAGTATTTT.